A selection of T cell receptor beta chains follows, all from one sample in a study of post-analysis software for immune sequencing data. Each CDR3 protein gets one entry after TCRdb re-called the PCR reads with MiXCR. The sample has roughly 600,000 distinct CDR3 sequences, around 47% seen once. Input material: blood. Receptors were obtained from a girl aged 10 to 17 with multiple sclerosis. CDR3s include the opening cysteine and the closing phenylalanine or tryptophan. A D gene is named only where the DNA matches it firmly. Clone size is shown for a subset of rows, as once, few, many or a class of expanded clone.

>.|TRBJ2-1|few|TRBV4-2
TGTGCCAGCAGCCAAGATTGGGGACGCGGATCGCCCAATGAGCAGTTCTTC
CASSQDWGRGSPNEQFF
>.|TRBJ2-3|.|TRBV27
TGTGCCAGCAGTCCGCCTGCGGGGATGACAGATACGCAGTATTTT
CASSPPAGMTDTQYF
>.|TRBJ1-2|.|TRBV5-6
TGTGCCAGCAACACCCAGCGTGACAACTATGGCTACACCTTC
CASNTQRDNYGYTF
>.|TRBJ2-3|.|TRBV5-1
TGCGCCAGCACCCAGGACTCCACAGATACGCAGTATTTT
CASTQDSTDTQYF
>.|TRBJ1-2|.|TRBV6-8
TGTGCCAGCAGTTTTCGTGGGGTCCGCTCCCGGGGCTACACCTTC
CASSFRGVRSRGYTF
>.|TRBJ2-7|.|TRBV12-3/TRBV12-4
TGTGCCAGCAGTTCCTTGACACGACCCCACGAGCAGTACTTC
CASSSLTRPHEQYF
>.|TRBJ2-4|.|TRBV28
TGTGCCAGCAGTTTTCCCAGCCTAGCCAAAAACATTCAGTACTTC
CASSFPSLAKNIQYF
>TRBD1|TRBJ1-5|.|TRBV24-1
TGTGCCACCAGTGATGGTCGGGGACAGGAACAGCCCCAGCATTTT
CATSDGRGQEQPQHF
>TRBD2|TRBJ2-5|.|TRBV6-5
TGTGCCAGCAGTTACTCGGGGAGGGTTGAGACCCAGTACTTC
CASSYSGRVETQYF
>.|TRBJ2-7|.|TRBV20-1
TGCAGTGCTAGAGATCGTGGACATAAGCAGTACTTC
CSARDRGHKQYF
>.|TRBJ2-4|.|TRBV20-1
TGCAGTGCCCCGATGGGGGGCCTCACAGATACGCAGTACTTC
CSAPMGGLTDTQYF
>TRBD1|TRBJ2-7|once|TRBV12-3/TRBV12-4
TGTGCCAGCAGTTCTAGACAAGGGACAGGGATATACGAGCAGTACTTC
CASSSRQGTGIYEQYF
>TRBD2|TRBJ2-7|few|TRBV19
TGTGCCAGTAGTTCCACTAGCGGCGGGAGGCGTCCCTACGAGCAGTACTTC
CASSSTSGGRRPYEQYF
>TRBD2|TRBJ2-1|.|TRBV19
TGTGCCAGTGGAGCTAGCGGCTCCTACAATGAGCAGTTCTTC
CASGASGSYNEQFF
>.|TRBJ2-7|.|TRBV7-6
TGTGCCAGCAGCCTCCAGGCGAACTCCTACGAGCAGTACTTC
CASSLQANSYEQYF
>.|TRBJ1-5|.|TRBV12-3/TRBV12-4
TGCGCCAGCAGCTTGGCGGGGAGGGGGAATCAGCCCCAGCATTTT
CASSLAGRGNQPQHF
>TRBD2|TRBJ2-7|.|TRBV5-1
TGCGCCAGCAGCTTGGCTCTAGCGGGGGGGCACGACGAGCAGTACTTC
CASSLALAGGHDEQYF
>TRBD1|TRBJ1-4|.|TRBV6-5
TGTGCCAGCAGCCGGGACAGGGGGCCCAAACTGTTTTTT
CASSRDRGPKLFF
>TRBD2|TRBJ2-5|.|TRBV20-1
TGCAGTGCTAGAGTGCTAGCGGGGGCCTACCAAGAGACCCAGTACTTC
CSARVLAGAYQETQYF
>.|TRBJ2-5|.|TRBV5-1
TGCGCCAGCAGAGGCGATAGAGCGTATCAGGAGACCCAGTACTTC
CASRGDRAYQETQYF
>.|TRBJ2-1|.|TRBV12-3/TRBV12-4
TGTGCCAGCAGTTTCGGGTATCGAAGGTCCTACAATGAGCAGTTCTTC
CASSFGYRRSYNEQFF
>TRBD2|TRBJ2-1|.|TRBV5-1
TGCGCCAGCAGCTACTTCACCAAGACTAGCGCTAACAATGAGCAGTTCTTC
CASSYFTKTSANNEQFF
>TRBD1|TRBJ2-5|.|TRBV29-1
TGCAGCGTTGTACAGGGGGCGAGAGAGCAGTACTTC
CSVVQGAREQYF
>.|TRBJ2-5|few|TRBV4-1
TGCGCCAGCAGCCAAGATAGGGGGGTAGAGACCCAGTACTTC
CASSQDRGVETQYF
>.|TRBJ2-7|.|TRBV2
TGTGCCAGCCGATTAGGGCCGTACGAGCAGTACTTC
CASRLGPYEQYF
>TRBD2|TRBJ2-5|.|TRBV5-1
TGCGCCAGCACTAGCGGGAGGCCCCTGGGGGAGACCCAGTACTTC
CASTSGRPLGETQYF
>.|TRBJ2-7|.|TRBV6-5
TGTGCCAGCAGTTACTCCGGGGCAGACTCCTACGAGCAGTACTTC
CASSYSGADSYEQYF
>.|TRBJ2-5|few|TRBV12-3/TRBV12-4
TGTGCCAGCAGTGGGGGGCTAGCGGTCCAAGAGACCCAGTACTTC
CASSGGLAVQETQYF
>TRBD1|TRBJ2-1|few|TRBV7-6
TGTGCCAGCAGCTTATCAACAGGGGATATCAGCTATGAGCAGTTCTTC
CASSLSTGDISYEQFF
>.|TRBJ2-7|few|TRBV29-1
TGCAGCGTTGAAGGGTCGAGGGACGAGCAGTACTTC
CSVEGSRDEQYF
>.|TRBJ1-2|few|TRBV20-1
TGCAGTGCTAACCACAGGGCTCCTACCTATGGCTACACCTTC
CSANHRAPTYGYTF
>.|TRBJ1-1|few|TRBV28
TGTGCCAGCACCCTGGGGGACACTGAAGCTTTCTTT
CASTLGDTEAFF
>.|TRBJ2-1|.|TRBV7-3
TGTGCCAGCAGCCCAGGGGGCGGGAGACTTCACTACAATGAGCAGTTCTTC
CASSPGGGRLHYNEQFF
>.|TRBJ2-1|.|TRBV9
TGTGCCAGCAGCTACGGGGGGCTAGGCAATGAGCAGTTCTTC
CASSYGGLGNEQFF
>.|TRBJ2-7|.|TRBV6-5
TGTGCCAGCAGCCCAGACCCGGCGTTACCCTACGAGCAGTACTTC
CASSPDPALPYEQYF
>.|TRBJ2-3|.|TRBV5-1
TGCGCCAGCAGCCCCTATGACGGGAGATCCGATACGCAGTATTTT
CASSPYDGRSDTQYF
>.|TRBJ2-6|few|TRBV6-1
TGTGCCAGCAGACACAAGCCCACCTTACCCTGGACCTCTGGGGCCAACGTCCTGACTTTC
CASRHKPTLPWTSGANVLTF
>TRBD2|TRBJ2-3|.|TRBV20-1
TGCAGTGCTAGAGATCCGCTAGCGGGAGAGGACACAGATACGCAGTATTTT
CSARDPLAGEDTDTQYF
>.|TRBJ2-7|.|TRBV20-1
TGCAGTGCACGCAGTGGGTTGAGAGGAATCTACGAGCAGTACTTC
CSARSGLRGIYEQYF
>.|TRBJ1-2|few|TRBV5-1
TGCGCCAGCAGCTTTGACGGGCGGCATGGCTACACCTTC
CASSFDGRHGYTF
>.|TRBJ2-3|few|TRBV20-1
TGCAGTGCGGGAGGACACCCTGATACGCAGTATTTT
CSAGGHPDTQYF
>.|TRBJ2-5|few|TRBV5-1
TGCGCCAGCAGCTCCGGACACGGCGAAAGGACCCAGTACTTC
CASSSGHGERTQYF
>.|TRBJ1-1|.|TRBV20-1
TGCAGTGCTAGAGGCGGGGCCCTGAACACTGAAGCTTTCTTT
CSARGGALNTEAFF
>.|TRBJ2-7|.|TRBV9
TGTGCCAGCAGCTCCGACCCCACCGGCTACGAGCAGTACTTC
CASSSDPTGYEQYF
>.|TRBJ2-7|.|TRBV7-2
TGTGCCAGCAGCGCCCGGGACTCCCGGCACGAGCAGTACTTC
CASSARDSRHEQYF
>TRBD1|TRBJ2-3|.|TRBV29-1
TGCAGCGTTGAGGAGGACAGGAGCACAGATACGCAGTATTTT
CSVEEDRSTDTQYF
>.|TRBJ1-1|.|TRBV19
TGTGCCAGCCTGGGGATTGAAGCTTTCTTT
CASLGIEAFF
>TRBD1|TRBJ2-5|.|TRBV7-2
TGTGCCAGCAGCCGAAACAGGGGTTCGGGGGAGACCCAGTACTTC
CASSRNRGSGETQYF
>.|TRBJ1-5|.|TRBV12-3/TRBV12-4
TGTGCCAGCAGGCGGACAGCGACTCAGCCCCAGCATTTT
CASRRTATQPQHF
>.|TRBJ1-2|.|TRBV27
TGTGCCAGCAGTTTATTCCGTGGGGCCTATGGCTACACCTTC
CASSLFRGAYGYTF
>TRBD1|TRBJ2-7|.|TRBV5-1
TGCGCCAGCAGCCGAGAAGGGACAGCCGAGCAGTACTTC
CASSREGTAEQYF
>.|TRBJ1-5|.|TRBV5-1
TGCGCCAGCAGCGTAACCGGGATCCAAGGTCAGCCCCGGCATTTT
CASSVTGIQGQPRHF